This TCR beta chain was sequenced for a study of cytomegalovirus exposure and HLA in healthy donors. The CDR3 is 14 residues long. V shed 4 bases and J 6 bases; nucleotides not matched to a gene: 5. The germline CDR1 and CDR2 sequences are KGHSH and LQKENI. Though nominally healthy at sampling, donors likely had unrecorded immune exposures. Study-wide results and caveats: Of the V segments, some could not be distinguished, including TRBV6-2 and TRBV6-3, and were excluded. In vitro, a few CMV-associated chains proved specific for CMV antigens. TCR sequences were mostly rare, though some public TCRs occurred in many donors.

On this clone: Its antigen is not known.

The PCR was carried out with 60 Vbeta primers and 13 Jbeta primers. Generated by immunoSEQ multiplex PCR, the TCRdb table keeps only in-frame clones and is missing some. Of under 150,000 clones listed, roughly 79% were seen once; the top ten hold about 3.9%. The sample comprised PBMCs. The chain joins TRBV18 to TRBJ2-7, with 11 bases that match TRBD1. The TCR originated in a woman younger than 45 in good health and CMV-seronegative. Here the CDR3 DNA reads TGTGCCAGCTCACTCGGACAGGGGGCTCGCGAGCAGTACTTC. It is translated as CASSLGQGAREQYF.